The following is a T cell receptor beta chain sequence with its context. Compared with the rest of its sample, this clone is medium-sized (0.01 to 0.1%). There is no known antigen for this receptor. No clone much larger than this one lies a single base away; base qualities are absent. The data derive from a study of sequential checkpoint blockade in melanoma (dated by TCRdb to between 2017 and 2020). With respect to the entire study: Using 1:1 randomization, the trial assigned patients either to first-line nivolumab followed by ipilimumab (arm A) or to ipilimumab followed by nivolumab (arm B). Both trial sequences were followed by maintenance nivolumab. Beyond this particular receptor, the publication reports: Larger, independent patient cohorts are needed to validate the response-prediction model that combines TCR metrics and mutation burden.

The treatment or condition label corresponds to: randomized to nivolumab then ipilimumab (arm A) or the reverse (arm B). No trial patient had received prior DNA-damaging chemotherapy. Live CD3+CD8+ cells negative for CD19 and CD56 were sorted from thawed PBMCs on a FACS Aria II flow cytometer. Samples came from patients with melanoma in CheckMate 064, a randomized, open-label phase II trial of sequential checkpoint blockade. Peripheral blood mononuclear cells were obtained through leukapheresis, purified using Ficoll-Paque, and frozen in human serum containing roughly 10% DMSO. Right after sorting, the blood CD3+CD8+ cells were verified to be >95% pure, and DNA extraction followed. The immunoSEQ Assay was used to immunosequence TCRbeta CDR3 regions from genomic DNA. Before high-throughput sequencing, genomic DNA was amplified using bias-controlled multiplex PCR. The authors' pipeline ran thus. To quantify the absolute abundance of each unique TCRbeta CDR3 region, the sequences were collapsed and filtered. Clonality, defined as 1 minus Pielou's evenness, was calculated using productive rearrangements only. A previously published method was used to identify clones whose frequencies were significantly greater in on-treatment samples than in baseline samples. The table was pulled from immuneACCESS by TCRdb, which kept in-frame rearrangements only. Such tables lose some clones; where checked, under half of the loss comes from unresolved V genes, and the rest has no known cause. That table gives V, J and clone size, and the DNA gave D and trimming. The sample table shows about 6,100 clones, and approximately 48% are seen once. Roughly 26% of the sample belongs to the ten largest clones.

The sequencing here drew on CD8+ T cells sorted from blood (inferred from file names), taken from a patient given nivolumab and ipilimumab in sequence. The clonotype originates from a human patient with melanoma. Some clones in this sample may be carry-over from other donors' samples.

The CDR3 reads as follows: CASSSTGMGGYTF. The nucleotide sequence is given as TGTGCCAGCAGCTCGACAGGGATGGGTGGCTACACCTTC. The chain is made from TRBV7-9 and TRBJ1-2; the junction holds 7 bases that match TRBD1. Its CDR3 holds 13 amino acids, cysteine through phenylalanine. CDR3 DNA only is kept here, 39 bases in frame from base 1. From V the trimming removes 4 bases and from J it removes 7 bases, while the gene matches leave 6 bases of the junction unaccounted for. According to the germline V gene (reference sequence), CDR1 reads SEHNR and CDR2 reads FQNEAQ.